Presented here are 26 T cell receptor beta chains from one specimen sequenced in a study of blood T cell repertoires in COVID-19 (dated by TCRdb to the early 2020s). Libraries were built with the immunoSEQ multiplex PCR assay. TCRdb carries this immuneACCESS record with in-frame sequences only. Its versions omit some clonotypes, under half of them owing to an unresolved V gene in the studies checked, with the rest unexplained. The sample has 40,000 to 50,000 clones on record, about 89% of them singletons. 6.2% of the sample goes to the ten largest clones. Sequencing was performed on peripheral blood. The receptors stem from a human donor in a cohort sampled during active COVID-19.

The chain carries TRBV15 and TRBJ2-7; 10 bases fit TRBD1. This CDR3 comprises 15 residues. The V segment lost 8 bases and the J segment 0 bases; nucleotides outside the gene matches: 7. CDR1 and CDR2 (germline): LNHNV, YYDKDF (reference sequence). CDR3 sequence (DNA): TGTGCCACCTCGACAGGGGGCCTGCTCTCCTACGAGCAGTACTTC. Protein: CATSTGGLLSYEQYF.

The V gene is TRBV19, the J gene TRBJ2-5; 8 bases fit TRBD2. Germline values: CDR1 LNHDA, CDR2 SQIVND (reference sequence). J gave up 1 base and V 0 bases, and 7 bases lay outside the gene matches. The CDR3 contains 17 residues. This CDR3 is CASSIDLVSGAQETQYF. The CDR3 nucleotides are TGTGCCAGTAGTATAGATCTAGTTAGCGGGGCCCAAGAGACCCAGTACTTC.

The chain uses TRBV6-5 and TRBJ1-1, with a possible D match to TRBD1 (5 bases). From germline, CDR1 is MNHEY and CDR2 SVGAGI. The length of the CDR3 is 11 residues. The germline V and J ends were trimmed by 10 bases and 5 bases, with 11 bases remaining between them. CDR3 nucleotides: TGTGCCACCCGCCGGGGGACTGAAGCTTTCTTT. Translated, it gives CATRRGTEAFF.

The chain joins TRBV11-2 to TRBJ1-2, with 9 bases lining up with TRBD1. The CDR3 is made up of 14 amino acids. In germline, CDR1 is SGHAT, CDR2 FQNNGV. V trimming: 4 bases; J trimming: 2 bases; junction bases outside the gene matches: 2. CDR3 residues: CASSSDRGNYGYTF. The CDR3 bases are TGTGCCAGCAGCTCAGACAGGGGGAACTATGGCTACACCTTC.

This chain connects TRBV9 to TRBJ2-3; D is perhaps TRBD1 (6 bases). The germline gives CDR1 SGDLS, CDR2 YYNGEE. Trimming removed 0 bases at V and 1 base at J, with 9 bases between. The CDR3 runs 15 residues. CDR3 sequence: CASSVEGTRTDTQYF. The CDR3 DNA reads as TGTGCCAGCAGCGTAGAGGGGACACGCACAGATACGCAGTATTTT.

The chain employs TRBV29-1 and TRBJ1-2; tentatively, D is TRBD1 (5 bases). CDR3 length: 13 amino acids. Germline V gene sequence: CDR1 SQVTM, CDR2 ANQGSEA. V lost 6 bases to trimming and J lost 4 bases, with 15 bases between them. In DNA form, the CDR3 reads TGCAGCGTGGGCGGGGGGGAACGCTATGGCTACACCTTC. Translation: CSVGGGERYGYTF. Together with reference TRBV29-1 and TRBJ1-2, the CDR3 gives the full variable domain: SAVISQKPSRDICQRGTSLTIQCQVDSQVTMMFWYRQQPGQSLTLIATANQGSEATYESGFVIDKFPISRPNLTFSTLTVSNMSPEDSSIYLCSVGGGERYGYTFGSGTRLTVV.

This chain connects TRBV29-1 to TRBJ2-5; D may be TRBD2 (6 bases). Germline lookup yields CDR1 SQVTM and CDR2 ANQGSEA. The CDR3 runs 13 residues. V was pared by 6 bases and J by 0 bases, with 11 bases between. CDR3 region: CSVHTGDQETQYF. As DNA, the CDR3 is TGCAGCGTCCACACGGGAGACCAAGAGACCCAGTACTTC. The variable domain in full, with the rest retrieved from reference TRBV29-1 and TRBJ2-5, is SAVISQKPSRDICQRGTSLTIQCQVDSQVTMMFWYRQQPGQSLTLIATANQGSEATYESGFVIDKFPISRPNLTFSTLTVSNMSPEDSSIYLCSVHTGDQETQYFGPGTRLLVL.

This clone was counted once. J is TRBJ2-5 and V is TRBV2, with TRBD1 matching over 9 bases. V shed 4 bases and J 6 bases; nucleotides not matched to a gene: 9. CDR1 is SNHLY and CDR2 is FYNNEI in the germline V gene. CDR3 length equals 15 residues. The CDR3 reads CASSAAGTGWKTQYF. The CDR3 DNA is TGTGCCAGCAGTGCAGCCGGGACAGGGTGGAAGACCCAGTACTTC. The full variable domain, in which reference TRBV2 and TRBJ2-5 provide the parts outside the CDR3, is EPEVTQTPSHQVTQMGQEVILRCVPISNHLYFYWYRQILGQKVEFLVSFYNNEISEKSEIFDDQFSVERPDGSNFTLKIRSTKLEDSAMYFCASSAAGTGWKTQYFGPGTRLLVL.

The J gene is TRBJ2-5, the V gene TRBV6-6, with TRBD2 matching over 8 bases. This CDR3 is 13 amino acids long. The germline V gene encodes CDR1 MNHNY and CDR2 SVGAGI (reference sequence). The V and J ends lost 5 bases and 5 bases, in that order; junction bases with no gene match: 4. The CDR3 here is CASSPGGRETQYF. The DNA of the CDR3 is TGTGCCAGCAGTCCGGGAGGGCGGGAGACCCAGTACTTC.

This chain joins TRBV19 and TRBJ2-4; TRBD2 might be the D (6 bases). The length of the CDR3 is 14 residues. CDR1 LNHDA and CDR2 SQIVND come from the germline V gene (reference sequence). V lost 8 bases and J 5 bases, leaving 16 bases between the germline ends. The CDR3 nucleotides are TGTGCCAGTGCCAGGGTCGGGGGAGAAAACATTCAGTACTTC. This codes for CASARVGGENIQYF.

The chain joins TRBV2 to TRBJ1-2; 9 nucleotides align to TRBD1. Germline-derived CDR1 and CDR2 are SNHLY and FYNNEI. J was trimmed by 2 bases and V by 5 bases; bases with no gene match: 6. This CDR3 is built from 15 residues. CDR3 sequence: CASSNRGQSNYGYTF. The CDR3 bases are TGTGCCAGCAGTAACAGGGGGCAGAGCAACTATGGCTACACCTTC.

The chain combines TRBV10-3 with TRBJ1-1; TRBD1 matches at 8 bases. Germline CDR1 reads ENHRY; CDR2 reads SYGVKD. The CDR3 runs 14 residues. The V segment lost 6 bases and the J segment 3 bases; nucleotides outside the gene matches: 6. The CDR3 region has the DNA TGTGCCATCAGAGCGACAGGGGATGACACTGAAGCTTTCTTT. This codes for CAIRATGDDTEAFF.

The chain links TRBV6-4 to TRBJ2-3; D unresolved. Germline V CDR1 and CDR2: MRHNA, SNTAGT. The CDR3 runs to 14 residues. V was trimmed by 3 bases and J by 3 bases, leaving 10 bases between them. The CDR3 DNA reads TGTGCCAGCAGTGAAAGAGAGGAAACAGATACGCAGTATTTT. Amino acid sequence: CASSEREETDTQYF.

DNA of the CDR3: TGTGCCAGCAGTCGCCGGGACAGGGGGTATCTTGGAACTGAAGCTTTCTTT. Protein: CASSRRDRGYLGTEAFF. V is TRBV7-2 and J is TRBJ1-1; TRBD1 matches 11 bases. Trimming removed 6 bases from V and 5 bases from J; junction bases left unmatched: 14. Germline lookup yields CDR1 SGHTA and CDR2 FQGNSA. The CDR3 sequence is 17 residues long. Supplemented by reference TRBV7-2 and TRBJ1-1, the full variable domain reads GAGVSQSPSNKVTEKGKDVELRCDPISGHTALYWYRQSLGQGLEFLIYFQGNSAPDKSGLPSDRFSAERTGGSVSTLTIQRTQQEDSAVYLCASSRRDRGYLGTEAFFGQGTRLTVV.

The rearrangement links TRBV5-1 to TRBJ2-7; possible D gene TRBD2, 5 bases. V was trimmed by 0 bases and J by 7 bases, leaving 14 bases between them. The CDR3 extends over 14 amino acids. CDR1 and CDR2 from the germline V gene are SGHRS and YFSETQ. CDR3 amino acids: CASSLDPTPGEQYF. The CDR3 coding sequence is TGCGCCAGCAGCTTGGATCCCACCCCGGGGGAGCAGTACTTC.

This chain links TRBV11-3 with TRBJ2-7, with a possible D match to TRBD1 (6 bases). V lost 5 bases and J lost 2, with 19 bases in between. Germline V CDR1 and CDR2: SGHNT, YENEEA. The CDR3 runs 16 residues. The CDR3 DNA is TGTGCCAGCAGCGCTTCTACCTTTACAGGGACCTACGAGCAGTACTTC. Its protein product is CASSASTFTGTYEQYF.

The count of this clone is one. The chain joins TRBV5-6 to TRBJ2-1, with 7 bases matching TRBD2. The CDR3 extends over 15 amino acids. The germline V gene encodes CDR1 SGHDT and CDR2 YYEEEE. Trimming cost V 1 base and J 0 bases; bases outside gene matches: 1. CDR3 sequence (DNA): TGTGCCAGCAGCTTGTCGGGGGGCTCCTACAATGAGCAGTTCTTC. Its protein product is CASSLSGGSYNEQFF.

The V gene is TRBV19, the J gene TRBJ1-2; a possible D gene is TRBD1 (5 bases). Germline V gene lookup returns CDR1 LNHDA and CDR2 SQIVND (reference sequence). The CDR3 consists of 14 residues. V was trimmed by 3 bases and J by 3 bases, leaving 11 bases between them. The CDR3, as DNA: TGTGCCAGTAGTATCGGCCCGACAGACTATGGCTACACCTTC. Its translation: CASSIGPTDYGYTF.

The DNA of the CDR3 is TGTGCCAGTACTCATCTTAGTATCGGGAGACGGAAGAACACTGAAGCTTTCTTT. Protein: CASTHLSIGRRKNTEAFF. V and J are TRBV19 and TRBJ1-1, with no clear D. Germline V gene sequence: CDR1 LNHDA, CDR2 SQIVND (reference sequence). The V and J ends lost 7 bases and 1 base respectively, with 25 bases between them. The CDR3 has 18 amino acids.

The chain uses TRBV5-1 and TRBJ2-2; TRBD2 might be the D (5 bases). CDR3 length: 15 amino acids. V was cut by 4 bases and J by 0 bases, with 10 bases left in between. Germline CDR1 is SGHRS and CDR2 is YFSETQ. The CDR3 DNA reads as TGCGCCAGCAGCCGGGATAGCGCGAACACCGGGGAGCTGTTTTTT. This gives the protein CASSRDSANTGELFF.

The gene calls are TRBV5-1 and TRBJ2-1; D is unresolved. Germline lookup yields CDR1 SGHRS and CDR2 YFSETQ. Deletions cut 5 bases from V and 3 bases from J, with 9 bases between. The length of the CDR3 is 13 residues. The CDR3 DNA sequence: TGCGCCAGCAGGCATCCCGGCTACAATGAGCAGTTCTTC. Protein product: CASRHPGYNEQFF.

The V gene is TRBV29-1, the J gene TRBJ1-1, with D maybe TRBD1 (5 bases). CDR1 is SQVTM, CDR2 ANQGSEA, per germline. This CDR3 contains 13 residues. V lost 6 bases and J 1 base, leaving 12 bases between the germline ends. The CDR3 protein is CSVTIDRNTEAFF. CDR3 DNA: TGCAGCGTAACGATCGACAGGAACACTGAAGCTTTCTTT.

The chain uses TRBV27 and TRBJ1-1, with D possibly matching TRBD1 (5 bases). V lost 8 bases, J lost 5 bases, and 21 bases lay in between. There are 15 residues in the CDR3. CDR1 is MNHEY and CDR2 is SMNVEV in the germline V gene (reference sequence). This CDR3 is CASLPVGGWRTEAFF. In DNA, the CDR3 is TGTGCCAGCCTCCCGGTCGGGGGATGGCGGACTGAAGCTTTCTTT.

This clone was found once. CDR3 sequence: CATSRDGGYYGYTF. CDR3 DNA: TGTGCCACCAGCAGAGATGGGGGGTACTATGGCTACACCTTC. The gene calls are TRBV15 and TRBJ1-2; maybe TRBD1 (5 bases). The CDR3 is made up of 14 amino acids. Trimming removed 0 bases from V and 3 bases from J, with 8 bases in between. CDR1 and CDR2 from the germline V gene are LNHNV and YYDKDF (reference sequence).

The V gene is TRBV4-1, the J gene TRBJ1-1; 8 bases map to TRBD1. In germline, CDR1 is MGHRA, CDR2 YSYEKL. CDR3 length equals 15 residues. The ends lost 2 bases at V and 1 base at J; junction bases unmatched: 3. DNA for the CDR3: TGCGCCAGCAGCCAACCGGACAGGGAGAACACTGAAGCTTTCTTT. Translating gives CASSQPDRENTEAFF.

V is TRBV19 and J is TRBJ2-2; D gene uncertain. The CDR3 is 13 amino acids. Germline CDR1 reads LNHDA; CDR2 reads SQIVND (reference sequence). V was shortened by 7 bases and J by 0 bases, with 6 bases between the two germline ends. CDR3 region: CASIGPNTGELFF. CDR3 DNA: TGTGCCAGTATTGGGCCGAACACCGGGGAGCTGTTTTTT.